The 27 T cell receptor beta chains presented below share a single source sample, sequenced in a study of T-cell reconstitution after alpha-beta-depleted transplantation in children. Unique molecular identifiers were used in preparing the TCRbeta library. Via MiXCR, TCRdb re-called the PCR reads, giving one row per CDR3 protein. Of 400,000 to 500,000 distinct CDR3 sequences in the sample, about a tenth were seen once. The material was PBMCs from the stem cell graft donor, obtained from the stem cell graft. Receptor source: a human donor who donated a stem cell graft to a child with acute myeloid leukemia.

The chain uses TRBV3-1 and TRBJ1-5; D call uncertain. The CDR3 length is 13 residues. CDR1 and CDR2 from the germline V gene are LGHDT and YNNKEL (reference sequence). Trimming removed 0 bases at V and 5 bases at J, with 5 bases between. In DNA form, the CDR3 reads TGTGCCAGCAGCCAAGATGGGCATCAGCCCCAGCATTTT. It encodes CASSQDGHQPQHF.

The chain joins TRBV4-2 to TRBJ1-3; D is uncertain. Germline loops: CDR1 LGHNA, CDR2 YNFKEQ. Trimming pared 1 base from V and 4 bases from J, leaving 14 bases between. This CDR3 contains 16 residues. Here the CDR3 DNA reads TGTGCCAGCAGCCAAGGGACTGCTGTGTGGGGAAACACCATATATTTT. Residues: CASSQGTAVWGNTIYF.

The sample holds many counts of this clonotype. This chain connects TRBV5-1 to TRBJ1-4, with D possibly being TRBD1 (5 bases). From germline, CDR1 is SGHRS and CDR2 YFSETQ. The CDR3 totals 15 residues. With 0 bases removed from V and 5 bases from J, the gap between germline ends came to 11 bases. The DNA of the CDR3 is TGCGCCAGCAGCTTGGATCCGGGACTAAATGAAAAACTGTTTTTT. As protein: CASSLDPGLNEKLFF.

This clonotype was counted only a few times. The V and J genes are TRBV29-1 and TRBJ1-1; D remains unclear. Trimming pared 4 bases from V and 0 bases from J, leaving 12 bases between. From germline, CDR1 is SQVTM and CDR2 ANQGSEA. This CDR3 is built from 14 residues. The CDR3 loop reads CSVGFRQMNTEAFF. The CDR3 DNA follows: TGCAGCGTTGGGTTTCGCCAGATGAACACTGAAGCTTTCTTT. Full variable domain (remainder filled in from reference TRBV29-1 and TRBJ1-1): SAVISQKPSRDICQRGTSLTIQCQVDSQVTMMFWYRQQPGQSLTLIATANQGSEATYESGFVIDKFPISRPNLTFSTLTVSNMSPEDSSIYLCSVGFRQMNTEAFFGQGTRLTVV.

CDR3 in DNA: TGTGCCAGCTCGCCCGTTAATGGGGACTATGGCTACACCTTC. Translation: CASSPVNGDYGYTF. J is TRBJ1-2 and V is TRBV18; D uncertain. Germline CDR1 and CDR2: KGHSH and LQKENI. V lost 6 bases to trimming and J lost 3 bases, with 14 bases between them. This CDR3 is 14 amino acids long. Based on the CDR3 plus reference TRBV18 and TRBJ1-2, the full variable domain is NAGVMQNPRHLVRRRGQEARLRCSPMKGHSHVYWYRQLPEEGLKFMVYLQKENIIDESGMPKERFSAEFPKEGPSILRIQQVVRGDSAAYFCASSPVNGDYGYTFGSGTRLTVV.

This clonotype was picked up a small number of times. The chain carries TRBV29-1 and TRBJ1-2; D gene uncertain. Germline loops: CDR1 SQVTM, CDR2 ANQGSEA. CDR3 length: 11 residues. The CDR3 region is CSAVRDYGYTF. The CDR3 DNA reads TGCAGTGCCGTAAGGGACTATGGCTACACCTTC.

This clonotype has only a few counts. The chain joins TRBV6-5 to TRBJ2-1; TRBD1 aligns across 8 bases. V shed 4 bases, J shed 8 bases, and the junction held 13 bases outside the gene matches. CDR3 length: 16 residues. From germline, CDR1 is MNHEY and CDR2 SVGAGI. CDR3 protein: CASSSRTGIFVYEQFF. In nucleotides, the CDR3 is TGTGCCAGCAGTTCAAGGACAGGGATCTTTGTCTATGAGCAGTTCTTC.

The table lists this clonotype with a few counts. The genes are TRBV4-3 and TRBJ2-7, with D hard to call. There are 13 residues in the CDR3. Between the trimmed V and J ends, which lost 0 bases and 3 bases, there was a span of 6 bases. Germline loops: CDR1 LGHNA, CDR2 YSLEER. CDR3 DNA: TGCGCCAGCAGCCAAGAGCGGTACTACGAGCAGTACTTC. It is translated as CASSQERYYEQYF.

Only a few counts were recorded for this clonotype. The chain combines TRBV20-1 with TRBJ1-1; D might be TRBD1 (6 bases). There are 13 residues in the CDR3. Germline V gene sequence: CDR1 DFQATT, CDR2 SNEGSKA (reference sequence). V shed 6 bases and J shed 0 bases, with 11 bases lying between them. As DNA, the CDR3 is TGCAGTGCCAGGAGGGGGATGAACACTGAAGCTTTCTTT. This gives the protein CSARRGMNTEAFF.

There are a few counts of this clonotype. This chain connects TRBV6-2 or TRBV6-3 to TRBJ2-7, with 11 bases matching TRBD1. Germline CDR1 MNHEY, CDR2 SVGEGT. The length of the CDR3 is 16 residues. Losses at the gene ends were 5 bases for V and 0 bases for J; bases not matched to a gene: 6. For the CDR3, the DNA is TGTGCCAGCAGTGAATCCGGGACAGGGGGCTCCTACGAGCAGTACTTC. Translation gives CASSESGTGGSYEQYF.

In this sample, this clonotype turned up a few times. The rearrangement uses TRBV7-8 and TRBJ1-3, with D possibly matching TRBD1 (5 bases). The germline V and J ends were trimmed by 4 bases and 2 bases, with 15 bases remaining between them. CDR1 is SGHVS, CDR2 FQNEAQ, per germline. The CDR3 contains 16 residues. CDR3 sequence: CASSSRKVGAGNTIYF. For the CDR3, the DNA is TGTGCCAGCAGCTCTAGGAAAGTGGGGGCTGGAAACACCATATATTTT.

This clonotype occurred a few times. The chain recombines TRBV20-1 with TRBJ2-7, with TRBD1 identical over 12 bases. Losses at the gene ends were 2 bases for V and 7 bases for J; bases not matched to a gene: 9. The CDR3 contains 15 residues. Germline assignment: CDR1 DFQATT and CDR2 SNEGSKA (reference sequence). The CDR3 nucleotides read TGCAGTGCTAGACGACCGGGACAGGGGGCGCGGGAGCAGTACTTC. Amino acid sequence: CSARRPGQGAREQYF.

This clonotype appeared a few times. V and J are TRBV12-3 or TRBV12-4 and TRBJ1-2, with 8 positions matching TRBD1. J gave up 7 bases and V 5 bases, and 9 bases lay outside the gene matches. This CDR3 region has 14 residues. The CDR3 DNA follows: TGTGCCAGCAGTCGGTCCAGGGGGCAGGGTGGCTACACCTTC. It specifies CASSRSRGQGGYTF.

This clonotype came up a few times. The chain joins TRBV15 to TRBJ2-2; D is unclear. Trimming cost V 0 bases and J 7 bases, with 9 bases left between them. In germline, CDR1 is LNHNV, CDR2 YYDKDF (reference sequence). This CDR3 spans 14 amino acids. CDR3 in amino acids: CATSRDHGSGELFF. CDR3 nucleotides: TGTGCCACCAGCAGAGATCATGGAAGCGGGGAGCTGTTTTTT.

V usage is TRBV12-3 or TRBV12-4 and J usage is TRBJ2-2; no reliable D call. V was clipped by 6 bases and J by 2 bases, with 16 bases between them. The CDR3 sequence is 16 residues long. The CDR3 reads CASSITNPINTGELFF. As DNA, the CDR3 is TGTGCCAGCAGCATCACTAACCCCATTAACACCGGGGAGCTGTTTTTT.

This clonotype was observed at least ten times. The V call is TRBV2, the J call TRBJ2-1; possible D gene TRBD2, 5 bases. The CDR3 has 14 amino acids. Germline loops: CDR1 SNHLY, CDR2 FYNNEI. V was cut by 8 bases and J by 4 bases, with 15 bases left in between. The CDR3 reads CASEGPAQYNEQFF. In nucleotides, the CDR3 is TGTGCCAGCGAGGGTCCAGCCCAATACAATGAGCAGTTCTTC.

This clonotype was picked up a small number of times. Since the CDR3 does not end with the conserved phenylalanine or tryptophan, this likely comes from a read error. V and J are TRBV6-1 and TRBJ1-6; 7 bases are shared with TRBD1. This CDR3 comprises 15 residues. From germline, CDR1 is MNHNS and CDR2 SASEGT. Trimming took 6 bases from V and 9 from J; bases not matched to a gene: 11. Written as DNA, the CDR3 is TGTGCCAGCAGCCCCGCTCCTGACAGGGTTTCACCCCTCCACCTT. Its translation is CASSPAPDRVSPLHL.

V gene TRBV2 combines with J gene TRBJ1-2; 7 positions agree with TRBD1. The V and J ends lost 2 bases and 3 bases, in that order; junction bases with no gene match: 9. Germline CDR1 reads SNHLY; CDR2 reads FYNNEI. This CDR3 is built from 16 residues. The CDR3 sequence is CASSELPQTGDYGYTF. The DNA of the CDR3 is TGTGCCAGCAGTGAACTGCCACAAACAGGGGACTATGGCTACACCTTC.

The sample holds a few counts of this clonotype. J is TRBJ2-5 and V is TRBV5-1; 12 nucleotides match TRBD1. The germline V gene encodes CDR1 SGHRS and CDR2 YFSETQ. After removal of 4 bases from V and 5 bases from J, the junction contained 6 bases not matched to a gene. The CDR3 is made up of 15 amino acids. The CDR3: CASSQGQGAFETQYF. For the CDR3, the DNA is TGCGCCAGCAGCCAGGGACAGGGGGCCTTTGAGACCCAGTACTTC.

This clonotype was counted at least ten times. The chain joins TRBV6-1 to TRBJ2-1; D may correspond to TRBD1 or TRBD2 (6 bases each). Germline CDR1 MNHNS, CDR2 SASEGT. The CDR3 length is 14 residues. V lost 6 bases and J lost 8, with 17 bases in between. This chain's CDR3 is CASSPTWGADEQFF. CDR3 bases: TGTGCCAGCAGCCCTACTTGGGGGGCGGATGAGCAGTTCTTC.

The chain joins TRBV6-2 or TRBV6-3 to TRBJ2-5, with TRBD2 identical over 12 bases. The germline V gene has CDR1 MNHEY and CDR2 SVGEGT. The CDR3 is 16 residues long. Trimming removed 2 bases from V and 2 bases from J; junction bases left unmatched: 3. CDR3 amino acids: CASSYLAGGRQETQYF. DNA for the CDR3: TGTGCCAGCAGTTACCTAGCGGGAGGGCGTCAAGAGACCCAGTACTTC.

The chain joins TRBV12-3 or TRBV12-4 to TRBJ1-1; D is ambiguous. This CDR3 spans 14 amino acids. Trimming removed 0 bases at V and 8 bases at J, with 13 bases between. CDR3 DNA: TGTGCCAGCAGTTTAGCCGGGAGTGAAAGGGAAGCTTTCTTT. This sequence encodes CASSLAGSEREAFF.

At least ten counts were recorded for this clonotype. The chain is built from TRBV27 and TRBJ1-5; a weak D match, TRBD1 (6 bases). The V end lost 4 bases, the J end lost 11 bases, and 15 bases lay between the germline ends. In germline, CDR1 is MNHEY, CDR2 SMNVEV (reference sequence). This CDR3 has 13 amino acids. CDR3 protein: CASSSHPRGAQHF. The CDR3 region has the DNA TGTGCCAGCAGTTCACACCCGAGGGGGGCCCAGCATTTT.

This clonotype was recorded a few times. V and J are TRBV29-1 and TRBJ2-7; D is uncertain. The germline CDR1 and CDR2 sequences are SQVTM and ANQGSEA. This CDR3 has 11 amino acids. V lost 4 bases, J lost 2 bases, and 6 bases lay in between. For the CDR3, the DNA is TGCAGCGTTGGGTTCGCCTACGAGCAGTACTTC. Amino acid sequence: CSVGFAYEQYF.

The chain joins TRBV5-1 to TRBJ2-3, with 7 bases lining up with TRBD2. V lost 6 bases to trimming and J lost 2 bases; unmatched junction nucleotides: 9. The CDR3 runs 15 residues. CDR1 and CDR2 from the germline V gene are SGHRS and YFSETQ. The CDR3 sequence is CASMASGRNTDTQYF. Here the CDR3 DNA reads TGCGCCAGCATGGCTAGCGGACGAAACACAGATACGCAGTATTTT.

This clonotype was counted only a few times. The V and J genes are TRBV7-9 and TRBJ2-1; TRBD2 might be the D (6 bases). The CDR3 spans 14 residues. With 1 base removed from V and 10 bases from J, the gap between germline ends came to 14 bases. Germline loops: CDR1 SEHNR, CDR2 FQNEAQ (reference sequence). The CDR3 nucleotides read TGTGCCAGCAGCTTAGAAGTGGGAGGCAGAGAGCAGTTCTTC. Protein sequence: CASSLEVGGREQFF.

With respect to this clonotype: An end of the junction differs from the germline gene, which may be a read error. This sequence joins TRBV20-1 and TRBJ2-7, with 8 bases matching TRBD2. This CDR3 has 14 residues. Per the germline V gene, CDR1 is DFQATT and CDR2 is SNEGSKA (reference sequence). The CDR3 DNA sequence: TGCAGTGCTAGAGATCTCGCGGGAGGCCACGAGCTGTACTTC. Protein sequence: CSARDLAGGHELYF.